Reported below is one T cell receptor (beta chain). Its antigen remains unidentified. Second-dose recipients at about 4 or about 12 weeks were treated as one pooled group. Germline-derived CDR1 and CDR2 are SNHLY and FYNNEI. The V end was cut by 6 bases, the J end by 4 bases, with 15 bases between. The CDR3 has 14 amino acids. The repertoire was sequenced with immunoSEQ multiplex PCR; TCRdb's copy has only in-frame clones and lacks some. This sample has some 150,000 clones, with roughly nine tenths found just once. The sample originates from a study of T cell responses to AZD1222 COVID-19 vaccine. Study results and caveats: Clonal diversity was possibly underestimated, and white British individuals and females predominated among donors. Spike-wide vaccine-associated CD4 TCRs dominated at 160-218 and 743-854.

The chain has TRBV2 and TRBJ1-1; D ambiguous. The specimen was peripheral blood, collected 28 days after the second AZD1222 dose. The source of this sequence is an adult who received the AZD1222 COVID-19 vaccine. The CDR3 sequence is CASSEGDGPTEAFF. As DNA, the CDR3 is TGTGCCAGCAGCGAGGGCGACGGACCCACTGAAGCTTTCTTT.